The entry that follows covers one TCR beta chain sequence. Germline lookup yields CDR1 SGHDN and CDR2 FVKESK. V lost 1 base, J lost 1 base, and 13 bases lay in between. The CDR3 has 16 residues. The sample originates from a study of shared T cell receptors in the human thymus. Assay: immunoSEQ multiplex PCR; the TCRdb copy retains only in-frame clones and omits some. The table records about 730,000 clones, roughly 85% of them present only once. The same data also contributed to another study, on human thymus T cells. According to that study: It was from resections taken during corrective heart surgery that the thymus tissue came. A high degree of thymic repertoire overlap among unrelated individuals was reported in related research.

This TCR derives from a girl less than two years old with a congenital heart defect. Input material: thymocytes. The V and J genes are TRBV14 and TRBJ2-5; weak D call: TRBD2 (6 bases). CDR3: CASSQGSRGGQETQYF. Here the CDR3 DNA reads TGTGCCAGCAGCCAAGGTTCGAGGGGAGGCCAAGAGACCCAGTACTTC.